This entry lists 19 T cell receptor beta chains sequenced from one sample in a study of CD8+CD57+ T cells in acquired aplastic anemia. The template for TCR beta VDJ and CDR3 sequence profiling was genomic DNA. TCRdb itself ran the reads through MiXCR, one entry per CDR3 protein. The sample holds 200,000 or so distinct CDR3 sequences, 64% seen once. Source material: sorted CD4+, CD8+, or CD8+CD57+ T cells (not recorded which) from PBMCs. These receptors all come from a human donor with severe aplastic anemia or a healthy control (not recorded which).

The CDR3 sequence is CASSLGQQSSGNTIYF. In nucleotides, the CDR3 is TGCGCCAGCAGCTTGGGGCAGCAGAGCTCTGGAAACACCATATATTTT. The chain carries TRBV5-1 and TRBJ1-3; the D is unclear. The CDR3 sequence is 16 residues long. Trimming cost V 0 bases and J 0 bases, with 10 bases left between them. CDR1 is SGHRS and CDR2 is YFSETQ in the germline V gene.

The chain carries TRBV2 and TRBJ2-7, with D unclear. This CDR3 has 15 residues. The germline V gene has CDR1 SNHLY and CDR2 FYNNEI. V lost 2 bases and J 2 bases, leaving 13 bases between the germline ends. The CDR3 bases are TGTGCCAGCAGTGAACAGTACATGCCTCCCTACGAGCAGTACTTC. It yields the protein CASSEQYMPPYEQYF.

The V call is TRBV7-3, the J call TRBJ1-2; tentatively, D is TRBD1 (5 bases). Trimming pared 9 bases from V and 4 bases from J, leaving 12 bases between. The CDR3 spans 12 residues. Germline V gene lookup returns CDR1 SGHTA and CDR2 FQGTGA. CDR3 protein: CASNTGLYGYTF. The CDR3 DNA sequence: TGTGCCAGTAACACAGGACTCTATGGCTACACCTTC.

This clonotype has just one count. CDR3 coding DNA: TGTGCCAGCAGCGAAAGGTGGGGGAACACTGAAGCTTTCTTT. Translation gives CASSERWGNTEAFF. The rearrangement links TRBV7-3 to TRBJ1-1; D call uncertain. This CDR3 region has 14 residues. Between the trimmed V and J ends, which lost 5 bases and 1 base, there was a span of 11 bases. Germline CDR1 SGHTA, CDR2 FQGTGA.

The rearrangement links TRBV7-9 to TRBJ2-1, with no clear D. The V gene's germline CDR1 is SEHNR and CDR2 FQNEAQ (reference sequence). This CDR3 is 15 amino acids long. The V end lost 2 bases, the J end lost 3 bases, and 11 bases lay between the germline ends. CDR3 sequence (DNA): TGTGCCAGCAGCTTAATTACGGTAGTCTACAATGAGCAGTTCTTC. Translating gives CASSLITVVYNEQFF.

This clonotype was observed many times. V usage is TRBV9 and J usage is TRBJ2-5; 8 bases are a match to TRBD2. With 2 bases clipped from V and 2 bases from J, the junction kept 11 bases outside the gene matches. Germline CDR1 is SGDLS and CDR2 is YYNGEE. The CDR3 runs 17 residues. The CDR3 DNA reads TGTGCCAGCAGCGTCGGAACCGGGGGGGCCTCACAAGAGACCCAGTACTTC. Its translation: CASSVGTGGASQETQYF. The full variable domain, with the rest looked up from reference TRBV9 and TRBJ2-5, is DSGVTQTPKHLITATGQRVTLRCSPRSGDLSVYWYQQSLDQGLQFLIQYYNGEERAKGNILERFSAQQFPDLHSELNLSSLELGDSALYFCASSVGTGGASQETQYFGPGTRLLVL.

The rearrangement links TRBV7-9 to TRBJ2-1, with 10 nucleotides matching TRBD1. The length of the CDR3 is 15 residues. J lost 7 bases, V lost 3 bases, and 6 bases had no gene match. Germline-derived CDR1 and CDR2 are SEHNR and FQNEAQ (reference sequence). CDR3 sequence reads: CASSFWDRGLNEQFF. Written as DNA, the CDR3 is TGTGCCAGCAGCTTTTGGGACAGGGGCCTTAATGAGCAGTTCTTC.

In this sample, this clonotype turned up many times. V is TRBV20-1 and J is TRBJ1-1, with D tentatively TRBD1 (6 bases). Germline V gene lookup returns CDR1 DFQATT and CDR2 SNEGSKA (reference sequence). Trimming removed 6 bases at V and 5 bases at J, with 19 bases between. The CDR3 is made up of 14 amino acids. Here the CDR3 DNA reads TGCAGTGCCAGGATTGGGGGGGGCGAAACTGAAGCTTTCTTT. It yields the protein CSARIGGGETEAFF.

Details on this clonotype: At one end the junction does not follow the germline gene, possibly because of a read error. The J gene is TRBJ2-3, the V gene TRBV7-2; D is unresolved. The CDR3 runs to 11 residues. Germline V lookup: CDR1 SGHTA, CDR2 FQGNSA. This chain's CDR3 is CASSLGRRRYF. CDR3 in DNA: TGTGCTAGCAGCTTAGGGCGGCGGCGGTATTTT.

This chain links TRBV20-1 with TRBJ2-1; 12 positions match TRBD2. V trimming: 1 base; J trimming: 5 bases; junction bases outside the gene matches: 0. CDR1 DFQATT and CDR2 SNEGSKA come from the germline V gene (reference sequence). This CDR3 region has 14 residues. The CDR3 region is CSARGLAGDNEQFF. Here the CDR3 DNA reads TGCAGTGCTAGAGGACTAGCGGGGGACAATGAGCAGTTCTTC.

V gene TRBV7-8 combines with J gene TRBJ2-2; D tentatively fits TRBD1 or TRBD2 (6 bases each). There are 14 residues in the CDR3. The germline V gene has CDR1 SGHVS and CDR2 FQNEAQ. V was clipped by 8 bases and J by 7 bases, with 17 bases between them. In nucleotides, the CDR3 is TGTGCCAGCGGTCAAGGGGGGTACGGCGGGGAGCTGTTTTTT. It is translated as CASGQGGYGGELFF.

CDR3 sequence reads: CASSADPGRNTGELFF. In DNA form, the CDR3 reads TGTGCCAGCAGCGCCGATCCTGGTAGGAACACCGGGGAGCTGTTTTTT. V and J are TRBV5-4 and TRBJ2-2; D unclear. Germline values: CDR1 SGHNT, CDR2 YYREEE (reference sequence). V gave up 4 bases and J gave up 1 base, with 14 bases separating them. The CDR3 is 16 amino acids.

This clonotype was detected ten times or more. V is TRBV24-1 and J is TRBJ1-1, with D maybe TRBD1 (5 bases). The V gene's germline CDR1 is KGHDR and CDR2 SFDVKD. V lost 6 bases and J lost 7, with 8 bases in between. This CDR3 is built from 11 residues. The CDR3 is CATSLGVEAFF. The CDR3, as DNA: TGTGCCACCAGTTTGGGGGTTGAAGCTTTCTTT.

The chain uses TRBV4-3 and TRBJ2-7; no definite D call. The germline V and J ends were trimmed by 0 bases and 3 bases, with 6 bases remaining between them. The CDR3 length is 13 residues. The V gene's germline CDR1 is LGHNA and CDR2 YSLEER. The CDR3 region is CASSQELGYEQYF. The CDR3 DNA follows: TGCGCCAGCAGCCAAGAGCTTGGCTACGAGCAGTACTTC.

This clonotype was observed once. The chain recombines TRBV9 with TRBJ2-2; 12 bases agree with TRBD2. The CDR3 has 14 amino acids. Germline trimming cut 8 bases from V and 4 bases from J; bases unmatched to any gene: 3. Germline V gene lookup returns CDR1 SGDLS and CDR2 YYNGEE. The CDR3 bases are TGTGCCAGTCGGACTAGCGGGACCACCGGGGAGCTGTTTTTT. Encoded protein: CASRTSGTTGELFF. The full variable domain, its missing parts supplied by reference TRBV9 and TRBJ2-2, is DSGVTQTPKHLITATGQRVTLRCSPRSGDLSVYWYQQSLDQGLQFLIQYYNGEERAKGNILERFSAQQFPDLHSELNLSSLELGDSALYFCASRTSGTTGELFFGEGSRLTVL.

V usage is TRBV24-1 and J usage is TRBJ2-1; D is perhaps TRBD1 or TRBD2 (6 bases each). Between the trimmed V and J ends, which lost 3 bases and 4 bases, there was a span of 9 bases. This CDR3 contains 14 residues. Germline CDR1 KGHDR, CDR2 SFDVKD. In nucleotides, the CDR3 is TGTGCCACCAGTGATCGGAGGGGGTACAATGAGCAGTTCTTC. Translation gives CATSDRRGYNEQFF.

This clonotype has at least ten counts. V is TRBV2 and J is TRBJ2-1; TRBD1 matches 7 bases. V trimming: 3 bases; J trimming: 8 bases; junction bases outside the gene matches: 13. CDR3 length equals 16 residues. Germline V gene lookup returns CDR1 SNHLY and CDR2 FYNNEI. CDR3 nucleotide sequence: TGTGCCAGCAGTGAGTTGGGACCGACAGGGCTTCATGAGCAGTTCTTC. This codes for CASSELGPTGLHEQFF.

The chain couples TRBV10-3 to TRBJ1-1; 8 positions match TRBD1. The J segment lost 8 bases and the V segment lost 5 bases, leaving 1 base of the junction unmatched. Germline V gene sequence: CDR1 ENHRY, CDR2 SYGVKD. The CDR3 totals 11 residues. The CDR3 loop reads CAISRDREAFF. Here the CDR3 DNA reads TGTGCCATCAGTCGGGACAGGGAAGCTTTCTTT.

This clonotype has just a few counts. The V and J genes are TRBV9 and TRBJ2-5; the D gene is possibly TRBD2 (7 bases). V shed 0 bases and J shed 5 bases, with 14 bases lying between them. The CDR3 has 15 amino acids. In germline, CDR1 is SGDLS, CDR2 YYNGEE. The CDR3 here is CASSVGGGGGETQYF. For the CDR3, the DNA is TGTGCCAGCAGCGTAGGAGGGGGGGGAGGGGAGACCCAGTACTTC.